These 21 T cell receptor beta chains came from one sample sequenced in a study of blood T cell repertoires in COVID-19. The table came from immunoSEQ multiplex PCR; TCRdb's copy has only in-frame clones and leaves some out. The sample has hundreds of thousands of clones, about 86% seen once. The specimen was peripheral blood. The receptors were sampled from a man older than 75 with acute or convalescent COVID-19.

This chain links TRBV3-1 (or the pseudogene TRBV3-2) with TRBJ2-1; D is perhaps TRBD1 (5 bases). Germline V gene lookup returns CDR1 LGHDT and CDR2 YNNKEL (reference sequence). The CDR3 is made up of 15 amino acids. V was trimmed by 0 bases and J by 4 bases, leaving 10 bases between them. Here the CDR3 reads CASSQDRQKYNEQFF. Here the CDR3 DNA reads TGTGCCAGCAGCCAAGATAGACAGAAGTACAATGAGCAGTTCTTC.

This chain links TRBV6-1 with TRBJ2-4, with 7 bases fitting TRBD1. The germline V gene encodes CDR1 MNHNS and CDR2 SASEGT. The junction had 13 bases not matched to a gene; V was cut back by 4 bases and J by 7 bases. This CDR3 region has 16 residues. The CDR3 loop reads CASSGRLKTGWNIQYF. In DNA, the CDR3 is TGTGCCAGCAGTGGCCGCCTAAAGACAGGGTGGAACATTCAGTACTTC.

V is TRBV7-9 and J is TRBJ2-2; D is unclear. There are 14 residues in the CDR3. V shed 8 bases and J shed 3 bases, with 13 bases lying between them. Germline V CDR1 and CDR2: SEHNR, FQNEAQ (reference sequence). For the CDR3, the DNA is TGTGCCAGCGTTATCACGGGTCACACCGGGGAGCTGTTTTTT. This sequence encodes CASVITGHTGELFF.

The chain links TRBV5-1 to TRBJ2-1, with D possibly being TRBD2 (6 bases). Germline V gives CDR1 SGHRS, CDR2 YFSETQ. The CDR3 has 12 amino acids. V lost 0 bases, J lost 8 bases, and 6 bases lay in between. DNA for the CDR3: TGCGCCAGCAGCTTGGCGGGGGATGAGCAGTTCTTC. This encodes CASSLAGDEQFF.

The V call is TRBV19, the J call TRBJ1-1; a weak D match, TRBD1 (6 bases). CDR3 size: 14 residues. Trimming shortened V by 5 bases and J by 2 bases, and 12 bases separated the two germline ends. Per germline, CDR1 LNHDA and CDR2 SQIVND (reference sequence). CDR3: CASSVSTGNTEAFF. The CDR3 DNA follows: TGTGCCAGTAGTGTCTCGACAGGAAACACTGAAGCTTTCTTT.

The chain uses TRBV5-1 and TRBJ2-5; 11 bases are a match to TRBD2. J gave up 6 bases and V 0 bases, and 13 bases lay outside the gene matches. CDR3 length: 18 amino acids. CDR1 and CDR2 (germline): SGHRS, YFSETQ. CDR3 sequence: CASSLDPSSSGGLKTQYF. In DNA, the CDR3 is TGCGCCAGCAGCTTGGACCCTTCGTCTAGCGGGGGGCTGAAGACCCAGTACTTC.

The rearrangement links TRBV6-5 to TRBJ1-6; D perhaps matches TRBD1 (6 bases). CDR3 size: 16 residues. Germline V gene lookup returns CDR1 MNHEY and CDR2 SVGAGI. V lost 0 bases, J lost 3 bases, and 9 bases lay in between. For the CDR3, the DNA is TGTGCCAGCAGTTACTCGACGGACAGCTATAATTCACCCCTCCACTTT. Its translation is CASSYSTDSYNSPLHF.

This rearrangement joins TRBV24-1 to TRBJ2-1, with 8 bases matching TRBD1. The CDR3 consists of 16 residues. Germline values: CDR1 KGHDR, CDR2 SFDVKD. Unmatched junction bases numbered 7, after V lost 7 bases and J lost 0 bases. DNA of the CDR3: TGTGCCACCAGATCAGGGGGCGCCGGCTCCTACAATGAGCAGTTCTTC. Its protein product is CATRSGGAGSYNEQFF.

V is TRBV11-1 and J is TRBJ2-3; D may be TRBD2 (6 bases). Looked up from germline, CDR1 is SGHAT and CDR2 is FQDESV (reference sequence). Trimming shortened V by 1 base and J by 2 bases, and 10 bases separated the two germline ends. The CDR3 covers 15 residues. Here the CDR3 DNA reads TGTGCCAGCAGCTTAGATTCGGGAGACACAGATACGCAGTATTTT. Protein sequence: CASSLDSGDTDTQYF.

Regarding this clone: With a much larger clone just one base away, this may be a read error. The chain couples TRBV12-3 or TRBV12-4 to TRBJ2-1; D might be TRBD1 (6 bases). The V gene lost 6 bases and the J gene lost 0 bases, with 6 bases spanning the gap. The CDR3 loop spans 13 amino acids. The CDR3: CASRDSSYNEQFF. Written as DNA, the CDR3 is TGTGCCAGCAGGGACAGCTCCTACAATGAGCAGTTCTTC.

The rearrangement uses TRBV28 and TRBJ2-1; D might be TRBD1 (6 bases). The V gene's germline CDR1 is MDHEN and CDR2 SYDVKM. V gave up 7 bases and J gave up 10 bases, with 8 bases separating them. The CDR3 is 10 amino acids. As DNA, the CDR3 is TGTGCCAGCAAGGGGGTAGAGCAGTTCTTC. Translated: CASKGVEQFF.

The sample holds one count of this clone. CDR3 protein: CAWSQGRGDTQYF. The CDR3 DNA follows: TGTGCCTGGAGCCAGGGGAGGGGGGATACGCAGTATTTT. The chain links TRBV30 to TRBJ2-3; TRBD2 is a possible D gene (7 bases). The V gene lost 3 bases and the J gene lost 6 bases, with 13 bases spanning the gap. The CDR3 is 13 residues long. The germline V gene has CDR1 GTSNPN and CDR2 SVGIG (reference sequence).

The V gene is TRBV5-1, the J gene TRBJ2-1, with a tentative D call TRBD2 (7 bases). In germline, CDR1 is SGHRS, CDR2 YFSETQ. The CDR3 consists of 16 residues. Trimming pared 0 bases from V and 2 bases from J, leaving 12 bases between. The CDR3 bases are TGCGCCAGCAGCTTGGCCGACGGGGGGCCCTACAATGAGCAGTTCTTC. This translates into CASSLADGGPYNEQFF.

The rearrangement joins TRBV11-2 to TRBJ1-2; D remains ambiguous. This CDR3 has 13 residues. Trimming left V 0 bases short and J 4 bases short, with 6 bases between. Germline CDR1 SGHAT, CDR2 FQNNGV. DNA of the CDR3: TGTGCCAGCAGCTTAGACCGACTCTATGGCTACACCTTC. Its translation is CASSLDRLYGYTF.

CDR3 sequence (DNA): TGTGCCAGTAGTTTCGTACTGGGCTACACCTTC. Amino acid sequence: CASSFVLGYTF. The chain couples TRBV19 to TRBJ1-2; unclear D gene. CDR3 length equals 11 residues. V was shortened by 5 bases and J by 8 bases, with 9 bases between the two germline ends. The germline CDR1 and CDR2 sequences are LNHDA and SQIVND (reference sequence).

V is TRBV6-5 and J is TRBJ2-1, with 7 bases fitting TRBD1. The germline V gene encodes CDR1 MNHEY and CDR2 SVGAGI. CDR3 length: 13 amino acids. V lost 7 bases to trimming and J lost 7 bases; unmatched junction nucleotides: 7. CDR3 nucleotides: TGTGCCAGCATTAGGGGGCAGTTTAATGAGCAGTTCTTC. This sequence encodes CASIRGQFNEQFF.

Only one count was recorded for this clone. This chain links TRBV3-1 (or the pseudogene TRBV3-2) with TRBJ1-5; no clear D gene. Germline CDR1 and CDR2: LGHDT and YNNKEL (reference sequence). The V end was cut by 3 bases, the J end by 4 bases, with 10 bases between. The CDR3 is made up of 14 amino acids. CDR3 coding DNA: TGTGCCAGCAGCCACGTACCGGGGAATCAGCCCCAGCATTTT. Amino acid sequence: CASSHVPGNQPQHF.

The genes are TRBV5-1 and TRBJ2-1; the D gene is possibly TRBD2 (5 bases). V was clipped by 2 bases and J by 2 bases, with 11 bases between them. The CDR3 is 15 amino acids. Germline CDR1 is SGHRS and CDR2 is YFSETQ. This CDR3 reads CASSFEGEAYNEQFF. The CDR3 DNA reads as TGCGCCAGCAGCTTCGAGGGAGAGGCCTACAATGAGCAGTTCTTC.

This chain connects TRBV27 to TRBJ2-1; TRBD2 might be the D (5 bases). Trimming cost V 4 bases and J 8 bases, with 21 bases left between them. This CDR3 has 16 amino acids. Germline values: CDR1 MNHEY, CDR2 SMNVEV (reference sequence). In nucleotides, the CDR3 is TGTGCCAGCAGTTATTTGGGAGTAGCGAAGGAGGATGAGCAGTTCTTC. Protein: CASSYLGVAKEDEQFF.

This chain connects TRBV28 to TRBJ2-1; perhaps TRBD2 as D (6 bases). Deletions cut 8 bases from V and 2 bases from J, with 19 bases between. This CDR3 has 16 residues. In germline, CDR1 is MDHEN, CDR2 SYDVKM. CDR3 bases: TGTGCCAGCTCCTCTGGGGGGACGCTAGCCTACAATGAGCAGTTCTTC. This translates into CASSSGGTLAYNEQFF.

CDR3 sequence (DNA): TGCGCCAGCAGCTTGGGGCAGGGTCATGAACCCCAGCATTTT. Encoded protein: CASSLGQGHEPQHF. V and J are TRBV5-1 and TRBJ1-5; a possible D gene is TRBD1 (5 bases). The CDR3 is made up of 14 amino acids. V dropped 0 bases and J dropped 10 bases, with 14 bases sitting between them. Germline V lookup: CDR1 SGHRS, CDR2 YFSETQ.